This T cell receptor (beta chain) stems from a study of blood T cell repertoires in COVID-19. Study-wide context: Italy, Spain and the United States were the sources of the convalescent and acute COVID-19 samples. Sources were T cells, B-cell-depleted T cells, or PBMCs; the material itself was cDNA or gDNA.

Deletions cut 6 bases from V and 0 bases from J, with 8 bases between. Germline lookup yields CDR1 MDHEN and CDR2 SYDVKM. The CDR3 has 13 amino acids. In the authors' methods: How many nucleated cells were present was estimated from reference gene primer amplification. The protocol was immunoSEQ multiplex PCR, while the TCRdb copy is restricted to in-frame clones and leaves out a portion. Clone size and V and J calls were adopted from that table, with D and trimming inferred from the DNA. The sample includes about 190,000 clones, less than 90% of them seen just once. The chain links TRBV28 to TRBJ1-2; a weak D match, TRBD1 (5 bases). The receptor comes from a man between 25 and 39 years old with acute or convalescent COVID-19. The sample taken for sequencing was peripheral blood. The CDR3 loop is CASRKTANYGYTF. CDR3 nucleotide sequence: TGTGCCAGCAGGAAGACAGCTAACTATGGCTACACCTTC.